This is a list of T cell receptor beta chains from one sample in a study of blood T cell repertoires in COVID-19. TCRdb keeps only in-frame clones here, not all; method: immunoSEQ multiplex PCR. The sample lists about 59,000 clones; 70% to 85% were seen once. Sequenced material: peripheral blood. The receptors stem from a man in his fifties or sixties with acute or convalescent COVID-19. Each CDR3 is given without its conserved first and last residue.

j_call: TRBJ2-1; v_call: TRBV5-4; cdr3_aa: ASSLGDKSYNEQF
j_call: TRBJ2-7; v_call: TRBV18; cdr3_aa: ASSPGTGDLYEQY
j_call: TRBJ2-7; v_call: TRBV6-1; cdr3_aa: ASSESVSYEQY
j_call: TRBJ1-2; v_call: TRBV11-1; cdr3_aa: ASSPSTGVDGYT
j_call: TRBJ2-1; v_call: TRBV5-4; cdr3_aa: ASSPPRTSANNEQF
j_call: TRBJ2-1; v_call: TRBV6-4; cdr3_aa: ASSISGRTSEQF
j_call: TRBJ1-1; v_call: TRBV5-1; cdr3_aa: ASSLNLLNTEAF
j_call: TRBJ2-2; v_call: TRBV5-1; cdr3_aa: ASSWTGPNTGELF
j_call: TRBJ2-1; v_call: TRBV4-1; cdr3_aa: ASRQWDSPYNEQF
j_call: TRBJ1-1; v_call: TRBV5-1; cdr3_aa: ASSSNTRVDTEAF
j_call: TRBJ2-1; v_call: TRBV11-3; cdr3_aa: ASSTQLGSSYNEQF
j_call: TRBJ1-6; v_call: TRBV5-1; cdr3_aa: ASSDSDSYNSPLH
j_call: TRBJ1-1; v_call: TRBV5-1; cdr3_aa: ASSLVASTKATEAF
j_call: TRBJ2-3; v_call: TRBV29-1; cdr3_aa: SVEPPYSTYTQY
j_call: TRBJ2-5; v_call: TRBV28; cdr3_aa: ASSRLAGPGETQY
j_call: TRBJ1-2; v_call: TRBV27; cdr3_aa: ASGKDRAGRYGYT
j_call: TRBJ2-1; v_call: TRBV18; cdr3_aa: ASSLHLAGVYNEQF
j_call: TRBJ1-5; v_call: TRBV27; cdr3_aa: ASSGYPGQTNQPQH
j_call: TRBJ1-1; v_call: TRBV4-3; cdr3_aa: ASSQEQGRTEAF
j_call: TRBJ2-1; v_call: TRBV3-1/TRBV3-2; cdr3_aa: ASSHRDEQF
j_call: TRBJ2-7; v_call: TRBV30; cdr3_aa: AWSVSGTSYEQY
j_call: TRBJ1-1; v_call: TRBV9; cdr3_aa: ASSVDPGAMNTEAF
j_call: TRBJ2-1; v_call: TRBV7-3; cdr3_aa: ASSPRGGFGEQF
j_call: TRBJ1-4; v_call: TRBV28; cdr3_aa: ASTRHPGQVTVNDEKLF
j_call: TRBJ1-1; v_call: TRBV5-4; cdr3_aa: ASSFGREAF
j_call: TRBJ1-6; v_call: TRBV4-3; cdr3_aa: ASSQDPGHGSSYNSPLH
j_call: TRBJ1-6; v_call: TRBV12-2; cdr3_aa: ASRKWDRGQSPLH
j_call: TRBJ1-4; v_call: TRBV9; cdr3_aa: ASSVVRGRSSATNEKLF
j_call: TRBJ2-4; v_call: TRBV28; cdr3_aa: ASRTTSPGKNIQY
j_call: TRBJ2-7; v_call: TRBV28; cdr3_aa: ASSFEAYEQY
j_call: TRBJ2-5; v_call: TRBV5-4; cdr3_aa: ASSLGQGGETQY
j_call: TRBJ2-1; v_call: TRBV9; cdr3_aa: ASSPGLASSYNEQF
j_call: TRBJ1-1; v_call: TRBV25-1; cdr3_aa: ASSEEASLKTEAF
j_call: TRBJ1-1; v_call: TRBV18; cdr3_aa: ASSSLQGFTTNTEAF
j_call: TRBJ2-5; v_call: TRBV27; cdr3_aa: ASSSYTDDVGETQY
j_call: TRBJ2-5; v_call: TRBV24-1; cdr3_aa: ATSDSVLLAGGMETQY
j_call: TRBJ1-4; v_call: TRBV18; cdr3_aa: ASSPPGGDRGRKLF
j_call: TRBJ2-1; v_call: TRBV3-1/TRBV3-2; cdr3_aa: ASQREGGGEQF
j_call: TRBJ1-4; v_call: TRBV18; cdr3_aa: ASSRRQVGGSNEKLF
j_call: TRBJ2-1; v_call: TRBV27; cdr3_aa: ASRIGTSGANEQF
j_call: TRBJ2-1; v_call: TRBV2; cdr3_aa: AMGANEQF
j_call: TRBJ2-7; v_call: TRBV2; cdr3_aa: ASSAGIPYEQY
j_call: TRBJ2-3; v_call: TRBV28; cdr3_aa: ASSSQTDTQY
j_call: TRBJ2-1; v_call: TRBV20-1; cdr3_aa: SASNRLAGMGNEQF
j_call: TRBJ2-7; v_call: TRBV6-5; cdr3_aa: ASSYSGLGGEQY
j_call: TRBJ1-1; v_call: TRBV20-1; cdr3_aa: SAREVRGAF
j_call: TRBJ1-1; v_call: TRBV6-5; cdr3_aa: ASSGQLNTEAF
j_call: TRBJ1-1; v_call: TRBV7-2; cdr3_aa: ASSYRTGGTEAF
j_call: TRBJ1-6; v_call: TRBV6-5; cdr3_aa: ASSYSGQNNSPLH
j_call: TRBJ2-1; v_call: TRBV9; cdr3_aa: ASSQGGARLSYNEQF
j_call: TRBJ1-4; v_call: TRBV5-5; cdr3_aa: ASSLQGQGNEKLF